One and the same sample provided the 15 T cell receptor beta chains below, sequenced in a study of cytomegalovirus exposure and HLA in healthy donors. The PCR had 60 Vbeta and 13 Jbeta primers. TCRdb's copy holds only in-frame clones and misses some; the assay was immunoSEQ multiplex PCR. The sample has approximately 100,000 clones; 74% are singletons. Sequences were obtained from PBMCs. The receptors were gathered from a human donor in good health.

The chain has TRBV30 and TRBJ1-4; 7 bases agree with TRBD1. CDR1 is GTSNPN and CDR2 is SVGIG in the germline V gene (reference sequence). After removal of 2 bases from V and 5 bases from J, the junction contained 5 bases not matched to a gene. The CDR3 length is 14 residues. This CDR3 is CAWSPTGKNEKLFF. For the CDR3, the DNA is TGTGCCTGGAGTCCGACAGGGAAGAATGAAAAACTGTTTTTT.

This clone was counted a few times. The V gene is TRBV6-1, the J gene TRBJ2-2; 7 bases are shared with TRBD2. CDR3 length: 14 amino acids. The trim removed 8 bases at V and 0 bases at J, leaving 3 bases unmatched. The germline CDR1 and CDR2 sequences are MNHNS and SASEGT. The CDR3 loop reads CASGRGTNTGELFF. The DNA for the CDR3 is TGTGCCAGCGGGAGGGGCACGAACACCGGGGAGCTGTTTTTT.

This clone was observed a handful of times. This chain links TRBV19 with TRBJ1-1; no reliable D call. Trimming removed 8 bases from V and 4 bases from J, with 20 bases in between. The germline gives CDR1 LNHDA, CDR2 SQIVND (reference sequence). This CDR3 has 15 residues. The CDR3: CASARGGGGSTEAFF. For the CDR3, the DNA is TGTGCCAGTGCTCGCGGAGGAGGAGGGAGCACTGAAGCTTTCTTT.

For the CDR3, the DNA is TGTGCCACCCCGGGACACCACACCGGGGAGCTGTTTTTT. It translates to CATPGHHTGELFF. V usage is TRBV15 and J usage is TRBJ2-2, with a possible D match to TRBD1 (6 bases). Germline V gene lookup returns CDR1 LNHNV and CDR2 YYDKDF (reference sequence). The CDR3 sequence is 13 residues long. V was clipped by 8 bases and J by 3 bases, with 10 bases between them. Full variable domain (rest looked up from reference TRBV15 and TRBJ2-2): DAMVIQNPRYQVTQFGKPVTLSCSQTLNHNVMYWYQQKSSQAPKLLFHYYDKDFNNEADTPDNFQSRRPNTSFCFLDIRSPGLGDTAMYLCATPGHHTGELFFGEGSRLTVL.

This chain connects TRBV29-1 to TRBJ1-2, with D perhaps TRBD1 (5 bases). Germline CDR1 SQVTM, CDR2 ANQGSEA. This CDR3 has 13 residues. V lost 4 bases to trimming and J lost 7 bases, with 16 bases between them. CDR3 sequence: CSVGGGVPAGYTF. DNA of the CDR3: TGCAGCGTTGGAGGAGGGGTACCGGCTGGCTACACCTTC.

The chain links TRBV10-2 to TRBJ2-1; 10 bases map to TRBD1. Germline V gene sequence: CDR1 WSHSY, CDR2 SAAADI. The CDR3 length is 16 residues. V was clipped by 6 bases and J by 4 bases; unmatched bases: 9. The CDR3, as DNA: TGCGCCAGCAGGAGCGGAGGGACAGGGGATTACAATGAGCAGTTCTTC. Its protein product is CASRSGGTGDYNEQFF.

The CDR3 coding sequence is TGTGCCAGCAGCCCAATTTCCGGGAGAGAGTACAATGAGCAGTTCTTC. As protein: CASSPISGREYNEQFF. The chain uses TRBV28 and TRBJ2-1, with D possibly matching TRBD2 (6 bases). The CDR3 loop spans 16 amino acids. Trimming cost V 6 bases and J 4 bases, with 19 bases left between them. Germline loops: CDR1 MDHEN, CDR2 SYDVKM.

CDR3 amino acids: CASSLDQTVYYGYTF. CDR3 nucleotide sequence: TGTGCCAGCTCATTGGACCAGACAGTTTACTATGGCTACACCTTC. The rearrangement links TRBV18 to TRBJ1-2, with D possibly being TRBD1 (5 bases). The V end was cut by 5 bases, the J end by 3 bases, with 16 bases between. CDR1 is KGHSH, CDR2 LQKENI, per germline. The CDR3 covers 15 residues.

J is TRBJ2-5 and V is TRBV5-1; 9 nucleotides agree with TRBD1. The CDR3 spans 14 residues. Per the germline V gene, CDR1 is SGHRS and CDR2 is YFSETQ. Germline trimming cut 4 bases from V and 5 bases from J; bases unmatched to any gene: 6. As DNA, the CDR3 is TGCGCCAGCAGCATACAGGGGGCCGGTGAGACCCAGTACTTC. Residues: CASSIQGAGETQYF.

V gene TRBV9 combines with J gene TRBJ2-3; 9 bases are a match to TRBD1. The CDR3 has 16 residues. Per the germline V gene, CDR1 is SGDLS and CDR2 is YYNGEE. The J segment lost 4 bases and the V segment lost 0 bases, leaving 6 bases of the junction unmatched. The CDR3 here is CASSVGWGQGPDTQYF. The CDR3 nucleotides are TGTGCCAGCAGCGTAGGGTGGGGACAGGGACCAGATACGCAGTATTTT.

This clone occurred a few times. The chain links TRBV7-9 to TRBJ1-2; 7 positions agree with TRBD1. CDR3 length: 15 amino acids. CDR1 and CDR2 (germline): SEHNR, FQNEAQ (reference sequence). The V gene end was trimmed by 1 base and the J gene end by 2 bases; junction bases not matched to a gene: 4. The CDR3 sequence: CASSLGETGNYGYTF. CDR3 nucleotides: TGTGCCAGCAGCTTAGGGGAGACAGGGAACTATGGCTACACCTTC.

This clone appeared once. This chain connects TRBV7-2 to TRBJ1-1, with D perhaps matching TRBD1 (6 bases). There are 14 residues in the CDR3. Deletions cut 5 bases from V and 5 bases from J, with 15 bases between. Germline lookup yields CDR1 SGHTA and CDR2 FQGNSA. The CDR3 region is CASSGGQRKTEAFF. The DNA of the CDR3 is TGTGCCAGCAGCGGAGGACAGAGGAAGACTGAAGCTTTCTTT.

The chain couples TRBV10-1 to TRBJ2-1; 7 bases are shared with TRBD2. Trimming cost V 7 bases and J 10 bases; bases outside gene matches: 10. The germline CDR1 and CDR2 sequences are WNHNN and SYGVQD (reference sequence). The length of the CDR3 is 13 residues. In DNA, the CDR3 is TGCGCCAGCACCAACTCAGGGCGGGGGGAGCAGTTCTTC. Translation: CASTNSGRGEQFF.

The J gene is TRBJ2-7, the V gene TRBV11-2; 7 bases agree with TRBD1. Germline values: CDR1 SGHAT, CDR2 FQNNGV. The CDR3 length is 15 residues. Trimming at V came to 5 bases and at J to 3 bases, leaving 10 bases not matched to a gene. The CDR3 bases are TGTGCCAGCAGCCGAAACAGGGACAGTCTCTACGAGCAGTACTTC. Its protein product is CASSRNRDSLYEQYF.

The chain joins TRBV27 to TRBJ1-3; unclear D gene. V was shortened by 5 bases and J by 2 bases, with 13 bases between the two germline ends. Germline CDR1 MNHEY, CDR2 SMNVEV (reference sequence). The CDR3 covers 15 residues. This chain's CDR3 is CASSLQWRAGNTIYF. Here the CDR3 DNA reads TGTGCCAGCAGTCTACAATGGAGAGCTGGAAACACCATATATTTT.